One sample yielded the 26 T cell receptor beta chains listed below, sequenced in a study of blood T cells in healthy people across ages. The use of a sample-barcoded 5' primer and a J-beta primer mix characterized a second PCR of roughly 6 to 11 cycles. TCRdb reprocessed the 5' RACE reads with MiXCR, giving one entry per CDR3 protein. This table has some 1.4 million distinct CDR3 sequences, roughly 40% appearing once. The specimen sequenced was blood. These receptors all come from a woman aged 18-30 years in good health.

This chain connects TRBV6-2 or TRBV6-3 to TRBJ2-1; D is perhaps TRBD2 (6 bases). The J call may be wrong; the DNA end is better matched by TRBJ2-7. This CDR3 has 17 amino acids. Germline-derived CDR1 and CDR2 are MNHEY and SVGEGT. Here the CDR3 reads CASSYSSGTHSYNEQYF. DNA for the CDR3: TGTGCCAGCAGTTACTCTAGCGGAACTCACTCCTACAATGAGCAGTACTTC.

The CDR3: CASSQGGAGLTDTQYF. In nucleotides, the CDR3 is TGTGCCAGCAGCCAAGGGGGGGCGGGTCTCACAGATACGCAGTATTTT. The chain links TRBV3-1 to TRBJ2-3, with D perhaps TRBD1 or TRBD2 (6 bases each). The germline CDR1 and CDR2 sequences are LGHDT and YNNKEL (reference sequence). The V gene lost 1 base and the J gene lost 2 bases, with 13 bases spanning the gap. This CDR3 contains 16 residues.

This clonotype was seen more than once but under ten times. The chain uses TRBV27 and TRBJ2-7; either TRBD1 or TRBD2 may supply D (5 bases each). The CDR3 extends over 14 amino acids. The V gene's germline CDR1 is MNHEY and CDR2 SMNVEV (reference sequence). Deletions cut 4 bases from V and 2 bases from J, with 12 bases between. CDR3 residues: CASSYGGRTYEQYF. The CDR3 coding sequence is TGTGCCAGCAGTTATGGGGGAAGGACCTACGAGCAGTACTTC.

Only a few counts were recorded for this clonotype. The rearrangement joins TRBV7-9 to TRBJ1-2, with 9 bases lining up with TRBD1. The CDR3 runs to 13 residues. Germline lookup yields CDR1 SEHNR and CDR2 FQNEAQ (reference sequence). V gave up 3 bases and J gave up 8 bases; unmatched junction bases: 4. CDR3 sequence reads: CASSFRDRDGYTF. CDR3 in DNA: TGTGCCAGCAGCTTCCGGGACAGGGACGGCTACACCTTC.

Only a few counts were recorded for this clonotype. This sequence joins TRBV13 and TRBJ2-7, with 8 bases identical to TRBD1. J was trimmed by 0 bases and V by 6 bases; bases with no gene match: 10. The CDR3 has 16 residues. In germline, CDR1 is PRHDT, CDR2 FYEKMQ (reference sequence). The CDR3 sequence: CASSLSGTGISYEQYF. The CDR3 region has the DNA TGTGCCAGCAGTCTATCCGGGACAGGAATCTCCTACGAGCAGTACTTC. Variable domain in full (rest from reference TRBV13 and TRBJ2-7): AAGVIQSPRHLIKEKRETATLKCYPIPRHDTVYWYQQGPGQDPQFLISFYEKMQSDKGSIPDRFSAQQFSDYHSELNMSSLELGDSALYFCASSLSGTGISYEQYFGPGTRLTVT.

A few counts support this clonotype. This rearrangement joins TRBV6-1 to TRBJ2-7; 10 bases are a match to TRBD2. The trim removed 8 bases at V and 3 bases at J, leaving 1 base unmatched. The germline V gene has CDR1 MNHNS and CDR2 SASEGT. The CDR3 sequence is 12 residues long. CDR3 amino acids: CASWTSGYEQYF. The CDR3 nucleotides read TGTGCCAGCTGGACTAGCGGCTACGAGCAGTACTTC.

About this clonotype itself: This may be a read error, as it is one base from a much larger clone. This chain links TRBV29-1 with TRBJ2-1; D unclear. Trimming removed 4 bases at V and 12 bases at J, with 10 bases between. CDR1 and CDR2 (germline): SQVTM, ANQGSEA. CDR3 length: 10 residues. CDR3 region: CSVVHDGQFF. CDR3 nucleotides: TGCAGCGTTGTTCACGATGGGCAGTTCTTC.

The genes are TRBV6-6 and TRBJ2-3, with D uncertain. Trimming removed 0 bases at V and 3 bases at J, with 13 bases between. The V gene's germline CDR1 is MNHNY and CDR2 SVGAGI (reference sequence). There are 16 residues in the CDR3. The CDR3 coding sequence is TGTGCCAGCAGTTACTCGAGATCCAAAAGAACAGATACGCAGTATTTT. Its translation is CASSYSRSKRTDTQYF.

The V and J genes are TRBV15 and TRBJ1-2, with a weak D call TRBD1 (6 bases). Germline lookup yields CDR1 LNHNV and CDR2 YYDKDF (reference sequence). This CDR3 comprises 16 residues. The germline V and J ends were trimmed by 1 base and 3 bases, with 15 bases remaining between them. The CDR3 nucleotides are TGTGCCACCAGCAGAGCCGTCCTTGGGGGCCACTATGGCTACACCTTC. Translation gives CATSRAVLGGHYGYTF.

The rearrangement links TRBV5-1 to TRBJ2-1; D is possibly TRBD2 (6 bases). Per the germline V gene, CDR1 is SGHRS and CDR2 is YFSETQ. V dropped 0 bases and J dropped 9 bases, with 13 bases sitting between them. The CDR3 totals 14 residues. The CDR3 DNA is TGCGCCAGCAGCTTGGCCGGGAGCTTCAGTGAGCAGTTCTTC. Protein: CASSLAGSFSEQFF.

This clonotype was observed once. As DNA, the CDR3 is TGTGCCATCGGGAAAGGACAGGGGCAAGAGACCCAGTACTTC. Amino acid sequence: CAIGKGQGQETQYF. V usage is TRBV10-3 and J usage is TRBJ2-5; 9 bases fit TRBD1. V was pared by 8 bases and J by 2 bases, with 6 bases of the junction left unmatched. This CDR3 spans 14 amino acids. CDR1 and CDR2 from the germline V gene are ENHRY and SYGVKD.

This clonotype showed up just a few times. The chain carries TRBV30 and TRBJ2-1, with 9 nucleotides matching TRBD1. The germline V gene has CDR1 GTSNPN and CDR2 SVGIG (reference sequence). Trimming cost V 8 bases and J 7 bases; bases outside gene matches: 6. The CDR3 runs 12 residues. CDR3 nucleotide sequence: TGTGCCCTAGGACAGGGGCGGAATGAGCAGTTCTTC. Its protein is CALGQGRNEQFF. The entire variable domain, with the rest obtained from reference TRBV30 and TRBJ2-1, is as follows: SQTIHQWPATLVQPVGSPLSLECTVEGTSNPNLYWYRQAAGRGLQLLFYSVGIGQISSEVPQNLSASRPQDRQFILSSKKLLLSDSGFYLCALGQGRNEQFFGPGTRLTVL.

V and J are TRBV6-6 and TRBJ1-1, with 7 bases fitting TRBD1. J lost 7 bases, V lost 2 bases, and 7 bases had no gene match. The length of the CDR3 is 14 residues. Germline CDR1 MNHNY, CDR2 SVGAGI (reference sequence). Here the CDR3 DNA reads TGTGCCAGCAGTTACCCCGTCGGGACAGATGAAGCTTTCTTT. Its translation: CASSYPVGTDEAFF.

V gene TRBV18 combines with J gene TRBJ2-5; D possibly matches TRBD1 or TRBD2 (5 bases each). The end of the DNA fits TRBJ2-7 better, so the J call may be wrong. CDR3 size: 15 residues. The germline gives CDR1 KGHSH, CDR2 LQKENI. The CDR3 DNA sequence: TGTGCCAGCTCACCCTATGACGGGGCTTACTACGAGCAGTACTTC. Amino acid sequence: CASSPYDGAYYEQYF.

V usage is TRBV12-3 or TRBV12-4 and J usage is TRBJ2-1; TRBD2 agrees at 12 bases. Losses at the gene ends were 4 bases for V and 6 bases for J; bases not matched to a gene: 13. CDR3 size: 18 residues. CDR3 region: CASSSFGLAGPGGNEQFF. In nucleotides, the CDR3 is TGTGCCAGCAGTTCTTTTGGACTAGCGGGGCCTGGCGGCAATGAGCAGTTCTTC.

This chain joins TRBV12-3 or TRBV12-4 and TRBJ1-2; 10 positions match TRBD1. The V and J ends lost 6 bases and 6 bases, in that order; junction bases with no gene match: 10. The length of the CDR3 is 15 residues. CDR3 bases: TGTGCCAGCAGCCCTTATCCGGGACAGGGGAATGGCTACACCTTC. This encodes CASSPYPGQGNGYTF.

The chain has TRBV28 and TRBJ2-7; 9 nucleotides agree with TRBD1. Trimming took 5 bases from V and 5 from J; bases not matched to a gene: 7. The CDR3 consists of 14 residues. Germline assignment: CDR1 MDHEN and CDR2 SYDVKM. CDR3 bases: TGTGCCAGCAGTGCCGGGACAGGGAGACACGAGCAGTACTTC. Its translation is CASSAGTGRHEQYF.

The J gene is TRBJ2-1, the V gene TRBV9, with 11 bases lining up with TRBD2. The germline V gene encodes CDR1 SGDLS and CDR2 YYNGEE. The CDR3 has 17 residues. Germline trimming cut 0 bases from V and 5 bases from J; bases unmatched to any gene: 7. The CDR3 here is CASSVGLGTSGNNEQFF. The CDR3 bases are TGTGCCAGCAGCGTAGGATTGGGGACTAGCGGCAACAATGAGCAGTTCTTC.

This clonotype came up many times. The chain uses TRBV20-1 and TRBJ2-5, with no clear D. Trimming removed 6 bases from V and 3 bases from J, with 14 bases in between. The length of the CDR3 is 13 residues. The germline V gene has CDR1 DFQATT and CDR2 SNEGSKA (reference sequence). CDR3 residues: CSAPGSGEETQYF. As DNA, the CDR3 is TGCAGTGCACCTGGCTCAGGAGAAGAGACCCAGTACTTC.

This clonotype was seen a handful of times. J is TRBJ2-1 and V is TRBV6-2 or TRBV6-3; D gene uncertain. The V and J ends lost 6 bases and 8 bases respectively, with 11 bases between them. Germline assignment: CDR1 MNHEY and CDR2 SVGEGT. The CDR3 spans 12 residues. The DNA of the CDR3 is TGTGCCAGCAGGAACCCTATCTATGAGCAGTTCTTC. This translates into CASRNPIYEQFF.

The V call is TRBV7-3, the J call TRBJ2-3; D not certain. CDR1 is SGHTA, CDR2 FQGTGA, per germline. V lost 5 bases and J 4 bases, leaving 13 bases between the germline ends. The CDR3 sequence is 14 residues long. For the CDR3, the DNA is TGTGCCAGCAGCACCCCCCGCGGCCCAGATACGCAGTATTTT. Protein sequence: CASSTPRGPDTQYF.

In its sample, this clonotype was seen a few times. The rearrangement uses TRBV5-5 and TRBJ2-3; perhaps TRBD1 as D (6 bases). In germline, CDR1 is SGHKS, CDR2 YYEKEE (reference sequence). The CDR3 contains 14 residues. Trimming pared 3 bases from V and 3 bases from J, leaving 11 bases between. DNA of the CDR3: TGTGCCAGCAGCTCCCCGGGACAAACAGATACGCAGTATTTT. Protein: CASSSPGQTDTQYF.

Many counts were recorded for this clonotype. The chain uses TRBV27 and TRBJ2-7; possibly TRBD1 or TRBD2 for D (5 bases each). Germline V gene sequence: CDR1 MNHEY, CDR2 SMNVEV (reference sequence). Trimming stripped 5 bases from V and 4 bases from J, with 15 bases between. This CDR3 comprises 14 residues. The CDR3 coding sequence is TGTGCCAGCAGTCTGGGACGTGGGTTGTACGAGCAGTACTTC. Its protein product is CASSLGRGLYEQYF.

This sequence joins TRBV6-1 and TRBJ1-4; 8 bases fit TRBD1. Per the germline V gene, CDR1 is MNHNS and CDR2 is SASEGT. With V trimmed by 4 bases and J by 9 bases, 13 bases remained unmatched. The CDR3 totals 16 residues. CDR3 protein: CASSVARGQASQKLFF. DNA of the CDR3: TGTGCCAGCAGTGTCGCGAGGGGACAGGCCAGCCAAAAACTGTTTTTT.

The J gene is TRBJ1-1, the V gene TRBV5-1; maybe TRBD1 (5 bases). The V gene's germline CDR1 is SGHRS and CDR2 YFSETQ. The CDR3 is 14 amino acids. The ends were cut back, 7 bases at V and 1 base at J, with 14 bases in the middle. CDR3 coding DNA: TGCGCCAGCGGAACAGGCTCCCCGAACACTGAAGCTTTCTTT. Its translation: CASGTGSPNTEAFF.

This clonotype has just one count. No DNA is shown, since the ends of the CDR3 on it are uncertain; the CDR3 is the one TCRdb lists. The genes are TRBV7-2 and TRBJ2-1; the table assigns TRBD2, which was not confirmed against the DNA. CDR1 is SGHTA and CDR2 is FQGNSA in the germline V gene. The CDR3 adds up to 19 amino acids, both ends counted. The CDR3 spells CASSLAGVAGGSGYNERFF.